Each of the 8 T cell receptor beta chains below was sequenced from the same sample in a study of T cell responses to AZD1222 COVID-19 vaccine. Generated by immunoSEQ multiplex PCR, the TCRdb table keeps only in-frame clones and is missing some. Seen here are about 120,000 clones, roughly nine tenths observed once, and the top ten hold about 7%. The source was peripheral blood, collected on day 0 of AZD1222 vaccination. The receptors derive from an adult in good health.

V usage is TRBV28 and J usage is TRBJ1-5; 8 nucleotides align to TRBD1. V lost 3 bases, J lost 2 bases, and 6 bases stayed unmatched. This CDR3 has 16 amino acids. CDR1 and CDR2 from the germline V gene are MDHEN and SYDVKM. The CDR3 region has the DNA TGTGCCAGCAGTTTCACAGGGGGATCAGGCAATCAGCCCCAGCATTTT. Its protein product is CASSFTGGSGNQPQHF.

The chain recombines TRBV5-1 with TRBJ2-1; the match to TRBD2 covers 9 bases. In germline, CDR1 is SGHRS, CDR2 YFSETQ. J lost 8 bases, V lost 3 bases, and 12 bases had no gene match. The CDR3 sequence is 16 residues long. The CDR3 DNA follows: TGCGCCAGCAGCTCGGGAGGAAGCGGGGGGATCCATGAGCAGTTCTTC. Protein sequence: CASSSGGSGGIHEQFF.

This chain uses TRBV6-5 with TRBJ1-6; TRBD1 is a possible D gene (6 bases). With 4 bases removed from V and 7 bases from J, the gap between germline ends came to 17 bases. The CDR3 has 16 amino acids. Germline values: CDR1 MNHEY, CDR2 SVGAGI. The DNA for the CDR3 is TGTGCCAGCAGTTCGACATGGGACATGGAGAATTCACCCCTCCACTTT. Protein product: CASSSTWDMENSPLHF.

The chain joins TRBV28 to TRBJ2-2; 11 bases are shared with TRBD1. J lost 3 bases, V lost 4 bases, and 1 base had no gene match. Germline V CDR1 and CDR2: MDHEN, SYDVKM. The length of the CDR3 is 15 residues. The CDR3, as DNA: TGTGCCAGCAGTTCGGGACAGGGGGACACCGGGGAGCTGTTTTTT. Its protein product is CASSSGQGDTGELFF.

This chain connects TRBV9 to TRBJ2-3; 12 nucleotides agree with TRBD2. The V gene end was trimmed by 0 bases and the J gene end by 6 bases; junction bases not matched to a gene: 2. The V gene's germline CDR1 is SGDLS and CDR2 YYNGEE. This CDR3 spans 15 amino acids. CDR3 nucleotide sequence: TGTGCCAGCAGCGTAGGCCTAGCGGGGGGGGATACGCAGTATTTT. Translation: CASSVGLAGGDTQYF.

The gene calls are TRBV28 and TRBJ1-1, with D perhaps TRBD1 (5 bases). Trimming cost V 2 bases and J 6 bases, with 7 bases left between them. This CDR3 comprises 12 residues. Germline lookup yields CDR1 MDHEN and CDR2 SYDVKM. CDR3 in amino acids: CASSLRGSEAFF. For the CDR3, the DNA is TGTGCCAGCAGTTTACGGGGGTCTGAAGCTTTCTTT.

In DNA, the CDR3 is TGTGCCAGCAGCAAAGTGATCCCCTACGAGCAGTACTTC. It specifies CASSKVIPYEQYF. V is TRBV21-1 and J is TRBJ2-7. TRBV21-1 is classified as a pseudogene. The CDR3 is 13 amino acids.

This clone was seen only once. V and J are TRBV5-4 and TRBJ2-7; 9 bases align to TRBD1. Germline V gene data show CDR1 as SGHNT and CDR2 as YYREEE (reference sequence). The CDR3 consists of 14 residues. The V gene end was trimmed by 7 bases and the J gene end by 1 base; junction bases not matched to a gene: 6. CDR3 amino acids: CASRPGQGSYEQYF. As DNA, the CDR3 is TGTGCCAGCCGCCCCGGACAGGGGTCCTACGAGCAGTACTTC.